Below, 19 T cell receptor beta chains from the same sample are listed, as sequenced in a study of cytomegalovirus exposure and HLA in healthy donors. Researchers ran the PCR with 60 Vbeta and 13 Jbeta primers. Here immunoSEQ multiplex PCR was the method, and the copy in TCRdb shows in-frame clones only, minus some. The sample lists under 130,000 clones; approximately 86% were seen once. The sequencing input was PBMCs. Receptor source: a man between 18 and 29 years old in good health and CMV-seronegative.

This chain connects TRBV7-8 to TRBJ1-3; D not certain. Germline V CDR1 and CDR2: SGHVS, FQNEAQ. This CDR3 region has 14 residues. V was cut by 1 base and J by 1 base, with 5 bases left in between. The CDR3 here is CASSLGGSGNTIYF. The CDR3, as DNA: TGTGCCAGCAGCTTAGGAGGGTCTGGAAACACCATATATTTT.

The V and J genes are TRBV30 and TRBJ2-6; D is possibly TRBD1 (7 bases). Trimming removed 4 bases from V and 4 bases from J, with 14 bases in between. The CDR3 loop spans 15 amino acids. Germline CDR1 and CDR2: GTSNPN and SVGIG (reference sequence). The CDR3 region has the DNA TGTGCCTGGAACCCAGGGGGGAAGGGGGCCAACGTCCTGACTTTC. Encoded protein: CAWNPGGKGANVLTF. The whole variable domain, filled in from reference TRBV30 and TRBJ2-6, reads SQTIHQWPATLVQPVGSPLSLECTVEGTSNPNLYWYRQAAGRGLQLLFYSVGIGQISSEVPQNLSASRPQDRQFILSSKKLLLSDSGFYLCAWNPGGKGANVLTFGAGSRLTVL.

CDR3 sequence reads: CASSQDQGRLGNTIYF. The CDR3 bases are TGCGCCAGCAGCCAAGATCAGGGGCGCCTCGGAAACACCATATATTTT. The rearrangement joins TRBV4-1 to TRBJ1-3; D perhaps matches TRBD1 (6 bases). CDR1 is MGHRA, CDR2 YSYEKL, per germline. Trimming left V 0 bases short and J 4 bases short, with 13 bases between. The CDR3 is 16 amino acids.

The V and J genes are TRBV27 and TRBJ1-4, with 8 bases fitting TRBD1. Per germline, CDR1 MNHEY and CDR2 SMNVEV (reference sequence). The trim removed 6 bases at V and 7 bases at J, leaving 4 bases unmatched. This CDR3 is built from 13 residues. The chain's CDR3 is CASRRTGFEKLFF. For the CDR3, the DNA is TGTGCCAGCAGGAGGACAGGGTTTGAAAAACTGTTTTTT. The full variable domain, in which reference TRBV27 and TRBJ1-4 provide the parts outside the CDR3, is EAQVTQNPRYLITVTGKKLTVTCSQNMNHEYMSWYRQDPGLGLRQIYYSMNVEVTDKGDVPEGYKVSRKEKRNFPLILESPSPNQTSLYFCASRRTGFEKLFFGSGTQLSVL.

The rearrangement links TRBV7-2 to TRBJ1-4, with 8 bases matching TRBD1. After removal of 5 bases from V and 8 bases from J, the junction contained 7 bases not matched to a gene. The CDR3 totals 14 residues. Germline-derived CDR1 and CDR2 are SGHTA and FQGNSA. The CDR3 loop reads CASSTPGQAEKLFF. The CDR3 DNA reads as TGTGCCAGCAGCACTCCGGGACAGGCGGAAAAACTGTTTTTT.

V and J are TRBV27 and TRBJ2-7; weak D call: TRBD2 (6 bases). V shed 1 base and J shed 2 bases, with 12 bases lying between them. Germline-derived CDR1 and CDR2 are MNHEY and SMNVEV (reference sequence). CDR3 length equals 15 residues. The CDR3 bases are TGTGCCAGCAGTTTATTTGGGGGACTGACCTACGAGCAGTACTTC. Amino acids: CASSLFGGLTYEQYF.

The chain links TRBV27 to TRBJ1-2; D is perhaps TRBD1 (5 bases). V shed 5 bases and J shed 4 bases, with 11 bases lying between them. Germline values: CDR1 MNHEY, CDR2 SMNVEV (reference sequence). CDR3 size: 13 residues. CDR3 residues: CASSDRPRYGYTF. In DNA, the CDR3 is TGTGCCAGCAGTGACAGACCACGCTATGGCTACACCTTC.

The chain uses TRBV11-2 and TRBJ1-5; D ambiguous. In germline, CDR1 is SGHAT, CDR2 FQNNGV. The CDR3 loop spans 14 amino acids. The V and J ends lost 0 bases and 5 bases respectively, with 8 bases between them. In DNA, the CDR3 is TGTGCCAGCAGCTTAGACGGGTTATATCAGCCCCAGCATTTT. Its protein is CASSLDGLYQPQHF.

The gene calls are TRBV6-6 and TRBJ2-1, with D possibly being TRBD1 (6 bases). V was cut by 2 bases and J by 10 bases, with 6 bases left in between. From germline, CDR1 is MNHNY and CDR2 SVGAGI (reference sequence). The CDR3 extends over 11 amino acids. The CDR3 DNA sequence: TGTGCCAGCAGTTACGGGACAGAGCAGTTCTTC. It specifies CASSYGTEQFF.

This rearrangement joins TRBV27 to TRBJ2-1; D is ambiguous. From germline, CDR1 is MNHEY and CDR2 SMNVEV (reference sequence). The CDR3 has 16 residues. V was cut by 2 bases and J by 4 bases, with 15 bases left in between. CDR3 bases: TGTGCCAGCAGTTTAGTGGGCTCACTCGTTTACAATGAGCAGTTCTTC. It encodes CASSLVGSLVYNEQFF.

Here the CDR3 reads CASSWGTGYYNEQFF. The CDR3 nucleotides read TGTGCCAGCAGCTGGGGGACAGGATATTACAATGAGCAGTTCTTC. The chain combines TRBV11-2 with TRBJ2-1; TRBD1 matches at 8 bases. CDR1 and CDR2 (germline): SGHAT, FQNNGV. V was pared by 4 bases and J by 4 bases, with 6 bases of the junction left unmatched. The CDR3 runs 15 residues.

The chain combines TRBV4-2 with TRBJ1-1; 8 nucleotides line up with TRBD1. There are 16 residues in the CDR3. Trimming at V came to 4 bases and at J to 6 bases, leaving 13 bases not matched to a gene. Germline loops: CDR1 LGHNA, CDR2 YNFKEQ. This chain's CDR3 is CASSPLGQGASAEAFF. The CDR3 DNA reads TGTGCCAGCAGCCCACTAGGGCAGGGGGCGTCGGCTGAAGCTTTCTTT.

The rearrangement joins TRBV30 to TRBJ1-4; 11 positions match TRBD1. V lost 5 bases to trimming and J lost 3 bases; unmatched junction nucleotides: 2. The CDR3 runs 14 residues. Per germline, CDR1 GTSNPN and CDR2 SVGIG (reference sequence). The CDR3 spells CAWGQGASNEKLFF. The DNA of the CDR3 is TGTGCCTGGGGACAGGGGGCGTCTAATGAAAAACTGTTTTTT.

This rearrangement joins TRBV5-1 to TRBJ1-1; no clear D gene. V was pared by 2 bases and J by 7 bases, with 12 bases between. Looked up from germline, CDR1 is SGHRS and CDR2 is YFSETQ. This CDR3 has 13 residues. CDR3 sequence (DNA): TGCGCCAGCAGCTTACCCGTCGCAGATGAAGCTTTCTTT. It is translated as CASSLPVADEAFF.

V and J are TRBV5-4 and TRBJ1-2, with a possible D match to TRBD1 (5 bases). With 1 base removed from V and 4 bases from J, the gap between germline ends came to 11 bases. Germline lookup yields CDR1 SGHNT and CDR2 YYREEE (reference sequence). The CDR3 is 14 residues long. This chain's CDR3 is CASSLKAGPYGYTF. DNA of the CDR3: TGTGCCAGCAGCTTGAAGGCAGGGCCCTATGGCTACACCTTC.

J is TRBJ2-7 and V is TRBV7-9; 10 bases map to TRBD2. Per the germline V gene, CDR1 is SEHNR and CDR2 is FQNEAQ (reference sequence). The CDR3 spans 17 residues. The junction had 16 bases not matched to a gene; V was cut back by 5 bases and J by 6 bases. The CDR3 coding sequence is TGTGCCAGCAGCCCCGGGACTAGCGAGAGAACGTTAGCCGAGCAGTACTTC. It specifies CASSPGTSERTLAEQYF. The variable domain in full, with the rest retrieved from reference TRBV7-9 and TRBJ2-7, is DTGVSQNPRHKITKRGQNVTFRCDPISEHNRLYWYRQTLGQGPEFLTYFQNEAQLEKSRLLSDRFSAERPKGSFSTLEIQRTEQGDSAMYLCASSPGTSERTLAEQYFGPGTRLTVT.

This clone was observed a few times. The rearrangement joins TRBV2 to TRBJ1-2; maybe TRBD1 (6 bases). The CDR3 consists of 14 residues. The V end was cut by 6 bases, the J end by 7 bases, with 18 bases between. Germline assignment: CDR1 SNHLY and CDR2 FYNNEI. The CDR3 DNA is TGTGCCAGCAGGGCTCCAGGGGTAGGAGGTGGCTACACCTTC. Its translation is CASRAPGVGGGYTF.

The V and J genes are TRBV6-1 and TRBJ2-3; TRBD2 might be the D (8 bases). Trimming removed 0 bases at V and 3 bases at J, with 16 bases between. The CDR3 extends over 17 amino acids. Germline assignment: CDR1 MNHNS and CDR2 SASEGT. CDR3 in amino acids: CASSEAKGGGRTDTQYF. The CDR3 nucleotides are TGTGCCAGCAGTGAAGCGAAAGGGGGCGGGAGGACAGATACGCAGTATTTT.

The chain uses TRBV29-1 and TRBJ2-2; maybe TRBD1 (6 bases). Per germline, CDR1 SQVTM and CDR2 ANQGSEA. V was cut by 4 bases and J by 2 bases, with 11 bases left in between. This CDR3 is 14 amino acids long. The DNA of the CDR3 is TGCAGCGTTGCTTACAGGGAAAACACCGGGGAGCTGTTTTTT. It translates to CSVAYRENTGELFF.